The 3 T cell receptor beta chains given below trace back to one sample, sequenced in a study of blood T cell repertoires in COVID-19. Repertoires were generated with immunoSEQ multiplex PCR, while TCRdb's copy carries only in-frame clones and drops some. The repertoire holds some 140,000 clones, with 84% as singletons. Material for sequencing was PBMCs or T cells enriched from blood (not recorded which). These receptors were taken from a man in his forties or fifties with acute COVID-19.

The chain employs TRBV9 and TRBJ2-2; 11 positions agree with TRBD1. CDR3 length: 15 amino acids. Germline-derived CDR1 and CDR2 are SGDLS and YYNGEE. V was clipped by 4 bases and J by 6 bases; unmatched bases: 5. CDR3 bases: TGTGCCAGCAGCCCTGGACAGGGGGCCGCCGGGGAGCTGTTTTTT. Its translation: CASSPGQGAAGELFF.

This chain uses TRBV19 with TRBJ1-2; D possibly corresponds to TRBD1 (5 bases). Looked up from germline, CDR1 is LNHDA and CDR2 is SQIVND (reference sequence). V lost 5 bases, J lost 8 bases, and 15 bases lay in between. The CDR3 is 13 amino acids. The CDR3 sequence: CASSFAGIQGYTF. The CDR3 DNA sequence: TGTGCCAGTAGTTTTGCAGGGATCCAAGGCTACACCTTC.

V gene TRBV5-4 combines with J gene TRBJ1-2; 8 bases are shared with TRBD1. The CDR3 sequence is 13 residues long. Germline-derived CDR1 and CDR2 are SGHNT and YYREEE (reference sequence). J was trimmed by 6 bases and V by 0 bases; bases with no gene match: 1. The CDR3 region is CASSLGTGNGYTF. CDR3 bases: TGTGCCAGCAGCTTGGGGACAGGGAATGGCTACACCTTC.